The rows below give T cell receptor beta chains drawn from one sample of a study of T cells in Graves' hyperthyroidism and ophthalmopathy. Each CDR3 protein gets one entry after TCRdb re-called the multiplex PCR reads with MiXCR. The top ten clones hold 49% of a sample with over 400,000 distinct CDR3 sequences, under 25% of them seen once. The sample comprised blood. All receptors come from a woman in her 70s with Graves' ophthalmopathy. CDR3s include the opening cysteine and the closing phenylalanine or tryptophan. Each record gives: V gene, J gene, CDR3 protein.

TRBV11-2	TRBJ2-6	CASSDSARRRSGANVLTF
TRBV7-9	TRBJ1-2	CASSLAADRGYGYTF
TRBV7-2	TRBJ2-7	CASSSPAGGQYF
TRBV5-4	TRBJ2-7	CASARRDRVNEQYF
TRBV20-1	TRBJ2-4	CSARGGTSGSWGIQYF
TRBV6-4	TRBJ1-5	CASSVTGGYQPQHF
TRBV7-8	TRBJ1-2	CASSRDSNYGYTF
TRBV5-8	TRBJ2-6	CASNPRVTGANVLTF
TRBV5-1	TRBJ2-2	CASSLRAGATGELFF
TRBV28	TRBJ2-7	CASRLGRYEQYF
TRBV6-2/TRBV6-3	TRBJ2-2	CASSYGAGGETGELFF
TRBV4-3	TRBJ1-1	CASSQQQGIGTEAFF
TRBV20-1	TRBJ1-1	CSAVKIGGGQTEAFF
TRBV7-8	TRBJ2-5	CASSRNTLAGGETQYF
TRBV12-3/TRBV12-4	TRBJ2-2	CASKLAGGPRTGELFF
TRBV20-1	TRBJ2-3	CSARPLSGTGGFDTQYF
TRBV5-1	TRBJ2-2	CASSALRANTGELFF
TRBV7-7	TRBJ2-5	CASSLFPGRVQETQYF
TRBV6-1	TRBJ2-3	CASSQSTGAGSYTQYF
TRBV6-2/TRBV6-3	TRBJ2-1	CASSYSGTYNEQFF